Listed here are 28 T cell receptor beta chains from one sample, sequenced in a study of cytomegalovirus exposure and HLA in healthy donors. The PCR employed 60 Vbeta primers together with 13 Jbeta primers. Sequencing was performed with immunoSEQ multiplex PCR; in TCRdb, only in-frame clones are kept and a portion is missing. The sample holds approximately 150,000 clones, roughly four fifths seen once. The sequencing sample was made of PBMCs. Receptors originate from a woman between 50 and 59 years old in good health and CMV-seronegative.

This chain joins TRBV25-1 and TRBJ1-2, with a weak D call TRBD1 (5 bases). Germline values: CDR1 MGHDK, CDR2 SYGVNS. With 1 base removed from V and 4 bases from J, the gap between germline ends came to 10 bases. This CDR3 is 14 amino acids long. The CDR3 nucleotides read TGTGCCAGCAGTGAATTGACAGACGGCTATGGCTACACCTTC. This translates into CASSELTDGYGYTF.

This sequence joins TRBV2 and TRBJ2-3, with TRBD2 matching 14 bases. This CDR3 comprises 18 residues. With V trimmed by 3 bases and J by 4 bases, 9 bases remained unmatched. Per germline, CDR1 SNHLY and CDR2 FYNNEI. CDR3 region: CASSEFSGLAGGSDTQYF. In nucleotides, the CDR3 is TGTGCCAGCAGTGAGTTTAGTGGACTAGCGGGGGGCTCAGATACGCAGTATTTT.

The CDR3, as DNA: TGTGCCAGCATCCCGTCCGGACAGGGAGGGTTCGGGGAGCTGTTTTTT. It specifies CASIPSGQGGFGELFF. The chain recombines TRBV27 with TRBJ2-2; D may be TRBD1 (8 bases). CDR1 and CDR2 from the germline V gene are MNHEY and SMNVEV (reference sequence). Trimming pared 7 bases from V and 7 bases from J, leaving 22 bases between. The CDR3 loop spans 16 amino acids.

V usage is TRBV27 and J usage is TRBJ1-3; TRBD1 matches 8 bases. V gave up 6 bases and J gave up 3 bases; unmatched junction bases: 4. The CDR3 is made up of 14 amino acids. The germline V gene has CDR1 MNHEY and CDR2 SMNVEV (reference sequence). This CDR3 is CASSPRGLGNTIYF. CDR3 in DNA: TGTGCCAGCAGCCCCAGGGGGCTTGGAAACACCATATATTTT.

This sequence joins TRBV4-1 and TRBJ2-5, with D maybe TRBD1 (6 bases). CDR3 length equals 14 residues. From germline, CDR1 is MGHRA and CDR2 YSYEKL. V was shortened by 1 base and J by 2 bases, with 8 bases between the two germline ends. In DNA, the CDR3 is TGCGCCAGCAGCCAAGGACAGGCTCAAGAGACCCAGTACTTC. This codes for CASSQGQAQETQYF.

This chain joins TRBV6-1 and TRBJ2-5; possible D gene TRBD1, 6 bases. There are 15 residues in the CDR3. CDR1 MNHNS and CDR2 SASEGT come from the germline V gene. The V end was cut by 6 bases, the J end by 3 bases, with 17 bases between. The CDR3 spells CASSVRDNRKETQYF. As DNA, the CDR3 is TGTGCCAGCAGCGTCCGGGACAACCGAAAAGAGACCCAGTACTTC.

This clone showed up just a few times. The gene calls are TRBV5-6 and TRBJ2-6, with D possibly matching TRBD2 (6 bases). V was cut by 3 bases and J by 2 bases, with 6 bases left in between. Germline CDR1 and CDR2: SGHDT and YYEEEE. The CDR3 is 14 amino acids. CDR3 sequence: CASSWGAGANVLTF. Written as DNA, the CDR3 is TGTGCCAGCAGCTGGGGGGCTGGGGCCAACGTCCTGACTTTC.

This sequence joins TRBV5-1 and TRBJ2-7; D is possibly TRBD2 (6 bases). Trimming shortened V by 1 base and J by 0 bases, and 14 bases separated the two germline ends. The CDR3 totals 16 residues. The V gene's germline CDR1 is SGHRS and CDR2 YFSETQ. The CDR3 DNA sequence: TGCGCCAGCAGCTTGTCCCACGGGAGAGGCTCCTACGAGCAGTACTTC. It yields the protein CASSLSHGRGSYEQYF.

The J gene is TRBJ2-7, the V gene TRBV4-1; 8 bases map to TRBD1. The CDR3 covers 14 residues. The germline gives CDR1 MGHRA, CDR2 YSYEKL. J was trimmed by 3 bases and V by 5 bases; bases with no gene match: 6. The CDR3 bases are TGCGCCAGCAGCTATCGGACAGGGCGCTACGAGCAGTACTTC. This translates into CASSYRTGRYEQYF.

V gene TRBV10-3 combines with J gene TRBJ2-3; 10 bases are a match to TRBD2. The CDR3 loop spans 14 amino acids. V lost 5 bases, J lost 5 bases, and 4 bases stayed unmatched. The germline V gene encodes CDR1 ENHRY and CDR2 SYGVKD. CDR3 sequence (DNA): TGTGCCATCAGTACTAGCGGGGCTAGAGATACGCAGTATTTT. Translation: CAISTSGARDTQYF.

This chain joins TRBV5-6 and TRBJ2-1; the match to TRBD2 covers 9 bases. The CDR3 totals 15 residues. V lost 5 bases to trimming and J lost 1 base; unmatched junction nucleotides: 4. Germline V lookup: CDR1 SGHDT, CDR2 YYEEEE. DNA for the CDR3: TGTGCCAGCAGTTACACTAGCGGGTCCTACAATGAGCAGTTCTTC. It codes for CASSYTSGSYNEQFF.

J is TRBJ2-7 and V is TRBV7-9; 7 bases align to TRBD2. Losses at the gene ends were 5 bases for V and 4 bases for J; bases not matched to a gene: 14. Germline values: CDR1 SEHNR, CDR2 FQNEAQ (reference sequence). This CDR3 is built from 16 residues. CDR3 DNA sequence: TGTGCCAGCAGCCCGATGGGGGGAGGGATACCGTACGAGCAGTACTTC. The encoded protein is CASSPMGGGIPYEQYF.

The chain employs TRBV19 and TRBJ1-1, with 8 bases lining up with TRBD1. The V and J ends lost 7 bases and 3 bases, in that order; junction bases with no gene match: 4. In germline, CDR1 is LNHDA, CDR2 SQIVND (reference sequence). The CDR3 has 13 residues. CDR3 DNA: TGTGCCAGTAACCCAGGGGGCCACACTGAAGCTTTCTTT. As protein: CASNPGGHTEAFF.

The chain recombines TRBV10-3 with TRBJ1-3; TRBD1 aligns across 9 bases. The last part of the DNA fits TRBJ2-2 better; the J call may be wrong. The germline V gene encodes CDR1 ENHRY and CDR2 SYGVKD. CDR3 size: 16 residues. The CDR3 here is CAISEPGQGGTGELFF. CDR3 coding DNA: TGTGCCATCAGTGAGCCGGGACAGGGAGGCACCGGGGAGCTGTTTTTT.

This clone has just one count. The chain's CDR3 is CASGQVLGNTIYF. The CDR3 DNA reads as TGTGCCAGCGGACAGGTTTTGGGAAACACCATATATTTT. This chain uses TRBV5-6 with TRBJ1-3, with 7 bases lining up with TRBD1. Looked up from germline, CDR1 is SGHDT and CDR2 is YYEEEE. V was clipped by 7 bases and J by 4 bases; unmatched bases: 5. This CDR3 region has 13 residues.

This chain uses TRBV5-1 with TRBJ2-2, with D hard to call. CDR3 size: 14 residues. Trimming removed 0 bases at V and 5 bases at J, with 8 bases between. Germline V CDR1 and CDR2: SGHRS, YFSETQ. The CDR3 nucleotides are TGCGCCAGCAGCTTGGGACTGAATACCGGGGAGCTGTTTTTT. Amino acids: CASSLGLNTGELFF. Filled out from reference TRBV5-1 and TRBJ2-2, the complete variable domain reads KAGVTQTPRYLIKTRGQQVTLSCSPISGHRSVSWYQQTPGQGLQFLFEYFSETQRNKGNFPGRFSGRQFSNSRSEMNVSTLELGDSALYLCASSLGLNTGELFFGEGSRLTVL.

The CDR3 DNA reads as TGTGCCAGCAGTGTCAGGGTCACAGATACGCAGTATTTT. It yields the protein CASSVRVTDTQYF. The chain links TRBV2 to TRBJ2-3; D might be TRBD1 (5 bases). From germline, CDR1 is SNHLY and CDR2 FYNNEI. V lost 4 bases to trimming and J lost 2 bases, with 7 bases between them. This CDR3 is built from 13 residues.

The CDR3 loop is CAINRVWGQPQHF. The CDR3 coding sequence is TGTGCCATCAACAGGGTATGGGGTCAGCCCCAGCATTTT. The rearrangement links TRBV6-5 to TRBJ1-5, with D maybe TRBD1 (6 bases). Trimming removed 10 bases at V and 6 bases at J, with 16 bases between. Germline assignment: CDR1 MNHEY and CDR2 SVGAGI. This CDR3 has 13 amino acids.

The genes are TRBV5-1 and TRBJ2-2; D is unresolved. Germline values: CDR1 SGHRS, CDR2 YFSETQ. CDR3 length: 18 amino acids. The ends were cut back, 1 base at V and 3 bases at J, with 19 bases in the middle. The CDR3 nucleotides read TGCGCCAGCAGCTTGAAACCGGTAGCCTCGAGTGACACCGGGGAGCTGTTTTTT. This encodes CASSLKPVASSDTGELFF.

The CDR3 DNA follows: TGTGCCAGTAGTATAGTCGGGACTGGTGAGCAGTTCTTC. Translating gives CASSIVGTGEQFF. V and J are TRBV19 and TRBJ2-1; a weak D match, TRBD2 (6 bases). V lost 1 base and J lost 9, with 10 bases in between. CDR1 LNHDA and CDR2 SQIVND come from the germline V gene (reference sequence). The CDR3 sequence is 13 residues long.

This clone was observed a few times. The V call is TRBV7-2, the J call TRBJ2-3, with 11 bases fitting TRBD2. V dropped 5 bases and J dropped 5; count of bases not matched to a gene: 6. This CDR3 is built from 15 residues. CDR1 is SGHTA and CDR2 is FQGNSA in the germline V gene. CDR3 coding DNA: TGTGCCAGCAGCCCACTAGCGGGAGAGATAGATACGCAGTATTTT. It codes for CASSPLAGEIDTQYF. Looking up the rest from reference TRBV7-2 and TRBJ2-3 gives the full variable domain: GAGVSQSPSNKVTEKGKDVELRCDPISGHTALYWYRQSLGQGLEFLIYFQGNSAPDKSGLPSDRFSAERTGGSVSTLTIQRTQQEDSAVYLCASSPLAGEIDTQYFGPGTRLTVL.

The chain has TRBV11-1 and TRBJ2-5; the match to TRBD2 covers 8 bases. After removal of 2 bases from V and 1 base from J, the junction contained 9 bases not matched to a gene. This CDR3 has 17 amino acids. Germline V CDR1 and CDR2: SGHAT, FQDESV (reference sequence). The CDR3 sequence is CASSLSPPGGSQETQYF. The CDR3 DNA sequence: TGTGCCAGCAGCTTATCCCCGCCGGGGGGGAGCCAAGAGACCCAGTACTTC.

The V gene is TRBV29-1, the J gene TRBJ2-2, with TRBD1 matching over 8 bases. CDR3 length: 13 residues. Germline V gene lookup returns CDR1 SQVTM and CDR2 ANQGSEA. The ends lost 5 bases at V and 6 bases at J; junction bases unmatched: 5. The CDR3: CSVHDRGPGELFF. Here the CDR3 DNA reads TGCAGCGTTCATGACAGGGGACCCGGGGAGCTGTTTTTT.

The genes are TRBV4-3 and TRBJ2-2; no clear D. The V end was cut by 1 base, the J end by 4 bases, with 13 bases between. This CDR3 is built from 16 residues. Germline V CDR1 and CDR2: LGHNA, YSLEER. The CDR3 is CASSQVGARSTGELFF. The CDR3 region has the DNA TGCGCCAGCAGCCAAGTTGGCGCTAGGTCCACCGGGGAGCTGTTTTTT.

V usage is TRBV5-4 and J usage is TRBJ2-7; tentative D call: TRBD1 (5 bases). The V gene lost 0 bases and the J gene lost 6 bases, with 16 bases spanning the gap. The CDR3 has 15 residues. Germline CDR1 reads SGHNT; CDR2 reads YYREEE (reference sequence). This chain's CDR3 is CASSLDPGFTGEQYF. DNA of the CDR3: TGTGCCAGCAGCTTGGATCCAGGGTTCACAGGCGAGCAGTACTTC.

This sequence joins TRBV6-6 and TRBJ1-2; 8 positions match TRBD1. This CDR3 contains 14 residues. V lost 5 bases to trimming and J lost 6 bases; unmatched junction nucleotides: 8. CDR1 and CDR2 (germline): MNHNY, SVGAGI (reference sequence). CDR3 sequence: CASSLRQGYNGYTF. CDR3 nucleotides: TGTGCCAGCAGTCTCAGACAGGGGTACAATGGCTACACCTTC.

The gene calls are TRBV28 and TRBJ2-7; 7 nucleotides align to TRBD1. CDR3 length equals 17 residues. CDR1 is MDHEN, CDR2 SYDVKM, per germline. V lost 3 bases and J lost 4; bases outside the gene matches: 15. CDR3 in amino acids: CASSFAISVGRGYEQYF. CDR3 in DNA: TGTGCCAGCAGTTTCGCGATTTCGGTGGGCAGGGGGTACGAGCAGTACTTC.

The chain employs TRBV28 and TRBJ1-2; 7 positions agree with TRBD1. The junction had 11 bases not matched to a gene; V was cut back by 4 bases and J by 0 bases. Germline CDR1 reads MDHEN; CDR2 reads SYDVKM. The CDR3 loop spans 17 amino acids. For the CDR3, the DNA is TGTGCCAGCAGTTCGCCCTCCGGGACAGAAACTAACTATGGCTACACCTTC. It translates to CASSSPSGTETNYGYTF.